This TCR beta chain was sequenced for a study of blood T cell repertoires in COVID-19. With 4 bases clipped from V and 8 bases from J, the junction kept 5 bases outside the gene matches. The germline CDR1 and CDR2 sequences are SGHTA and FQGNSA. This CDR3 spans 15 amino acids. Sequencing used immunoSEQ multiplex PCR; TCRdb keeps in-frame clones, though not all of them. The repertoire holds about 260,000 clones, 86% seen once, with 3.6% in the top ten. V is TRBV7-2 and J is TRBJ2-1, with TRBD2 matching over 13 bases. The sample consisted of peripheral blood. The source of this sequence is a man younger than 35 with active or convalescent COVID-19. The CDR3 DNA is TGTGCCAGCAGCTGGACTAGCGGGAGTATCTATGAGCAGTTCTTC. It translates to CASSWTSGSIYEQFF.